The clone carrying this TCR beta chain occurred once. Its antigen remains unidentified. This specimen belongs to a study of shared clonotypes between healthy human individuals. Libraries were prepared by immunoSEQ multiplex PCR; TCRdb keeps only in-frame clonotypes and omits some of them. The profile shows under 2.5 million clones, about 90% of them singletons. Findings and limits, study-wide: What naive subsets generally showed was a larger estimated richness than memory subsets showed. Depth of sequencing was expected to influence donor clonotype sharing.

Splitting the CD4+ cells yielded a CD45RA+ naive subset and a CD45RA-negative memory subset. The sequenced material came from naive CD4+ T cells from PBMCs. The subset denotes: CD45RA+ positively selected. The source is a young man in good health. Some clones in this sample may be carry-over from other donors' samples.

The CDR3 DNA reads TGTGCCAGCAGTCCGGCGGGGGGACCTAAGGCCTACGAGCAGTACTTC. It specifies CASSPAGGPKAYEQYF. The chain combines TRBV27 with TRBJ2-7, with 8 nucleotides matching TRBD2. The CDR3 is made up of 16 amino acids. From germline, CDR1 is MNHEY and CDR2 SMNVEV (reference sequence). V gave up 5 bases and J gave up 2 bases; unmatched junction bases: 11.